These 25 T cell receptor beta chains were all obtained from the same sample, sequenced in a study of blood T cell repertoires in COVID-19. Clones were sequenced by immunoSEQ multiplex PCR, and TCRdb holds only the in-frame ones, with some missing. Of around 120,000 clones listed, about 90% were seen once; the top ten hold just under 30%. Source material: peripheral blood. All receptors derive from a woman in her seventies with acute or convalescent COVID-19.

The chain carries TRBV7-9 and TRBJ2-7; the match to TRBD2 covers 8 bases. Looked up from germline, CDR1 is SEHNR and CDR2 is FQNEAQ (reference sequence). This CDR3 region has 16 residues. The ends lost 7 bases at V and 2 bases at J; junction bases unmatched: 13. CDR3 region: CASTRTGGGLPYEQYF. DNA for the CDR3: TGTGCCAGCACCAGAACCGGCGGGGGGCTACCCTACGAGCAGTACTTC.

The rearrangement links TRBV24-1 to TRBJ1-5; tentative D call: TRBD1 (6 bases). This CDR3 comprises 18 residues. Trimming removed 7 bases at V and 0 bases at J, with 21 bases between. Germline CDR1 reads KGHDR; CDR2 reads SFDVKD. The CDR3 protein is CATSPLEQGTYSNQPQHF. In nucleotides, the CDR3 is TGTGCCACCAGCCCTCTGGAGCAGGGGACATATAGCAATCAGCCCCAGCATTTT.

The rearrangement joins TRBV5-1 to TRBJ2-7; TRBD2 is a possible D gene (6 bases). The CDR3 totals 15 residues. The germline V gene encodes CDR1 SGHRS and CDR2 YFSETQ. V was cut by 3 bases and J by 2 bases, with 15 bases left in between. CDR3 nucleotides: TGCGCCAGCAGCTCCGGGACTTCAATAACCTACGAGCAGTACTTC. Amino acids: CASSSGTSITYEQYF.

In this sample, this clone turned up once. This chain uses TRBV7-3 with TRBJ2-6; maybe TRBD2 (6 bases). The CDR3 runs 16 residues. Trimming shortened V by 5 bases and J by 0 bases, and 11 bases separated the two germline ends. Per the germline V gene, CDR1 is SGHTA and CDR2 is FQGTGA. The CDR3 sequence: CASSPRGPSGANVLTF. The CDR3 DNA sequence: TGTGCCAGCAGCCCGCGGGGACCCTCTGGGGCCAACGTCCTGACTTTC.

V is TRBV2 and J is TRBJ1-3; possibly TRBD1 for D (5 bases). Germline assignment: CDR1 SNHLY and CDR2 FYNNEI. Trimming left V 6 bases short and J 0 bases short, with 9 bases between. The CDR3 is 14 amino acids. This chain's CDR3 is CASSPGHSGNTIYF. Here the CDR3 DNA reads TGTGCCAGCAGCCCAGGGCACTCTGGAAACACCATATATTTT.

The rearrangement joins TRBV28 to TRBJ1-5; D might be TRBD1 (6 bases). The CDR3 is 15 amino acids. Trimming cost V 7 bases and J 4 bases, with 17 bases left between them. The germline CDR1 and CDR2 sequences are MDHEN and SYDVKM. This chain's CDR3 is CASTPGGAGNQPQHF. Here the CDR3 DNA reads TGTGCCAGCACCCCGGGGGGGGCCGGTAATCAGCCCCAGCATTTT.

A word on this clone: The likely explanation is a read error, given a far larger clone one base away. The rearrangement joins TRBV28 to TRBJ2-7; 8 bases match TRBD1. V trimming: 6 bases; J trimming: 2 bases; junction bases outside the gene matches: 3. The CDR3 has 13 residues. CDR1 is MDHEN and CDR2 is SYDVKM in the germline V gene. CDR3 coding DNA: TGTGCCAGCAGACCGGGACAGGCCTACGAGCAGTACTTC. It codes for CASRPGQAYEQYF.

Note on this clone: The junction does not match germline at one end; this may be a read error. CDR3 protein: CASSLGLSETQYF. The CDR3 bases are TGTGCTAGCAGCTTAGGTCTATCGGAGACCCAGTACTTC. The V gene is TRBV7-7, the J gene TRBJ2-5; no clear D. Looked up from germline, CDR1 is SSHAT and CDR2 is FNYEAQ (reference sequence). The CDR3 has 13 residues. Full variable domain (outside the CDR3, taken from reference TRBV7-7 and TRBJ2-5): GAGVSQSPRYKVTKRGQDVTLRCDPISSHATLYWYQQALGQGPEFLTYFNYEAQPDKSGLPSDRFSAERPEGSISTLTIQRTEQRDSAMYRCASSLGLSETQYFGPGTRLLVL.

The sample holds one count of this clone. The CDR3 DNA reads as TGTGCCAGCACTCTAGTGGACTTCGATTTCCACGAGCAGTACTTC. Its translation: CASTLVDFDFHEQYF. The V call is TRBV7-2, the J call TRBJ2-7; maybe TRBD2 (5 bases). The CDR3 length is 15 residues. CDR1 is SGHTA, CDR2 FQGNSA, per germline. V lost 7 bases and J lost 5, with 21 bases in between.

About this clone itself: The CDR3 ends on some other residue instead of the conserved phenylalanine or tryptophan, so this is likely a read error. Because the CDR3's place on the DNA is in doubt, the DNA is left out and the CDR3 is given as listed by TCRdb. The chain carries TRBV2 and TRBJ2-7; the listed D gene, TRBD2, was not tested against the DNA. The CDR3 has 13 amino acids, counting both end residues. CDR1 and CDR2 (germline): SNHLY, FYNNEI. The CDR3 region is CASSKTMDGESSL.

This clone was seen a few times. The V call is TRBV28, the J call TRBJ2-2; D is perhaps TRBD1 (6 bases). The V and J ends lost 6 bases and 8 bases respectively, with 19 bases between them. Germline CDR1 and CDR2: MDHEN and SYDVKM. The CDR3 runs 15 residues. The CDR3 here is CASRRIDLGAGELFF. The CDR3 DNA reads as TGTGCCAGCAGGCGTATTGACTTGGGGGCTGGGGAGCTGTTTTTT.

This clone has a handful of counts. The CDR3 nucleotides read TGTGCCAGCAGTTACTCGGGGGGGCGTTACACCGGGGAGCTGTTTTTT. Its protein product is CASSYSGGRYTGELFF. The genes are TRBV6-6 and TRBJ2-2; TRBD2 is a possible D gene (7 bases). Germline V gene lookup returns CDR1 MNHNY and CDR2 SVGAGI (reference sequence). The V end was cut by 0 bases, the J end by 3 bases, with 11 bases between. CDR3 length: 16 amino acids.

The chain has TRBV5-1 and TRBJ2-4; no reliable D call. V lost 4 bases, J lost 8 bases, and 19 bases lay in between. Germline values: CDR1 SGHRS, CDR2 YFSETQ. The CDR3 covers 15 residues. Here the CDR3 reads CASSLSRDLNHIQYF. The CDR3 bases are TGCGCCAGCAGCCTGAGCCGAGATCTTAACCACATTCAGTACTTC. The full variable domain, in which reference TRBV5-1 and TRBJ2-4 provide the parts outside the CDR3, is KAGVTQTPRYLIKTRGQQVTLSCSPISGHRSVSWYQQTPGQGLQFLFEYFSETQRNKGNFPGRFSGRQFSNSRSEMNVSTLELGDSALYLCASSLSRDLNHIQYFGAGTRLSVL.

This chain links TRBV15 with TRBJ1-3; D not certain. V lost 0 bases, J lost 3 bases, and 6 bases lay in between. The CDR3 sequence is 14 residues long. The germline V gene encodes CDR1 LNHNV and CDR2 YYDKDF (reference sequence). Written as DNA, the CDR3 is TGTGCCACCAGCAGAGATCTAAGTGGAAACACCATATATTTT. Translated, it gives CATSRDLSGNTIYF.

The J gene is TRBJ2-1, the V gene TRBV5-1; TRBD1 agrees at 9 bases. From germline, CDR1 is SGHRS and CDR2 YFSETQ. V lost 4 bases and J lost 6; bases outside the gene matches: 11. This CDR3 contains 16 residues. DNA for the CDR3: TGCGCCAGCAGCAGAGGGACAGGGCCCGCGTTCAATGAGCAGTTCTTC. Translated, it gives CASSRGTGPAFNEQFF. The whole variable domain, filled in from reference TRBV5-1 and TRBJ2-1, reads KAGVTQTPRYLIKTRGQQVTLSCSPISGHRSVSWYQQTPGQGLQFLFEYFSETQRNKGNFPGRFSGRQFSNSRSEMNVSTLELGDSALYLCASSRGTGPAFNEQFFGPGTRLTVL.

The chain has TRBV5-1 and TRBJ2-7; 7 bases fit TRBD2. Germline V lookup: CDR1 SGHRS, CDR2 YFSETQ. The CDR3 sequence is 13 residues long. Germline trimming cut 3 bases from V and 2 bases from J; bases unmatched to any gene: 2. CDR3: CASSSRGAYEQYF. In DNA, the CDR3 is TGCGCCAGCAGCTCTCGGGGGGCCTACGAGCAGTACTTC.

J is TRBJ2-5 and V is TRBV6-5, with 10 positions matching TRBD2. Germline loops: CDR1 MNHEY, CDR2 SVGAGI. There are 15 residues in the CDR3. The J segment lost 5 bases and the V segment lost 6 bases, leaving 9 bases of the junction unmatched. The CDR3 region is CASRASGGALETQYF. CDR3 bases: TGTGCCAGCAGGGCCAGCGGGGGGGCGTTGGAGACCCAGTACTTC.

This sequence joins TRBV4-2 and TRBJ1-2; D is perhaps TRBD1 (5 bases). This CDR3 region has 14 residues. Trimming took off 4 bases at V and 6 bases at J, with 15 bases between the two ends. Germline assignment: CDR1 LGHNA and CDR2 YNFKEQ. The CDR3 nucleotides read TGTGCCAGCAGCCCCGGGGGGGGTCTAGATGGCTACACCTTC. This translates into CASSPGGGLDGYTF.

The chain links TRBV30 to TRBJ2-3, with D hard to call. The CDR3 runs to 11 residues. Trimming shortened V by 3 bases and J by 2 bases, and 3 bases separated the two germline ends. The germline V gene encodes CDR1 GTSNPN and CDR2 SVGIG (reference sequence). CDR3 sequence: CAWSLTDTQYF. The CDR3 DNA is TGTGCCTGGAGCCTCACAGATACGCAGTATTTT.

The rearrangement uses TRBV5-1 and TRBJ2-1, with 8 bases matching TRBD1. Germline CDR1 SGHRS, CDR2 YFSETQ. The CDR3 is 14 amino acids. J lost 4 bases, V lost 4 bases, and 4 bases had no gene match. CDR3 in amino acids: CASSTGQGYNEQFF. The CDR3, as DNA: TGCGCCAGCAGCACCGGACAGGGATACAATGAGCAGTTCTTC.

The V and J genes are TRBV7-9 and TRBJ2-5; tentative D call: TRBD1 (6 bases). Trimming pared 1 base from V and 5 bases from J, leaving 14 bases between. The germline V gene encodes CDR1 SEHNR and CDR2 FQNEAQ (reference sequence). This CDR3 contains 15 residues. CDR3 in amino acids: CASSLVAGAMETQYF. For the CDR3, the DNA is TGTGCCAGCAGCTTAGTGGCAGGGGCGATGGAGACCCAGTACTTC.

This clone occurred once. J is TRBJ1-1 and V is TRBV11-3, with D perhaps TRBD1 (5 bases). This CDR3 comprises 13 residues. V lost 7 bases and J 10 bases, leaving 19 bases between the germline ends. Germline V gives CDR1 SGHNT, CDR2 YENEEA. CDR3 residues: CASTTGERPLAFF. CDR3 DNA sequence: TGTGCCAGCACCACGGGGGAGAGGCCGCTAGCTTTCTTT.

The chain combines TRBV28 with TRBJ1-6; D unresolved. The CDR3 has 14 amino acids. CDR1 is MDHEN, CDR2 SYDVKM, per germline. The germline V and J ends were trimmed by 6 bases and 13 bases, with 19 bases remaining between them. The CDR3 sequence: CASRAAAQSGPLHF. The CDR3 DNA is TGTGCCAGCAGGGCGGCCGCGCAAAGCGGGCCCCTCCACTTT.

This chain joins TRBV19 and TRBJ2-3; 8 positions match TRBD2. The length of the CDR3 is 15 residues. J was trimmed by 2 bases and V by 4 bases; bases with no gene match: 5. Germline assignment: CDR1 LNHDA and CDR2 SQIVND (reference sequence). Here the CDR3 reads CASSRGGLVTDTQYF. The DNA of the CDR3 is TGTGCCAGTAGTAGGGGGGGACTAGTCACAGATACGCAGTATTTT.

The gene calls are TRBV18 and TRBJ2-5; D unresolved. The length of the CDR3 is 14 residues. Germline CDR1 reads KGHSH; CDR2 reads LQKENI. Deletions cut 3 bases from V and 2 bases from J, with 10 bases between. CDR3 in DNA: TGTGCCAGCTCACCGAGGATGAAGCAAGAGACCCAGTACTTC. Its protein product is CASSPRMKQETQYF.